This T cell receptor beta chain was documented in a study of cytomegalovirus exposure and HLA in healthy donors. Study background: A subsequent analysis stated that the 90 to 150 validation repertoires were run on the same platform as the 650 to 850 first-cohort repertoires.

Trimming stripped 8 bases from V and 2 bases from J, with 13 bases between. Germline CDR1 MGHDK, CDR2 SYGVNS. The CDR3 spans 15 residues. Clones were read by immunoSEQ multiplex PCR, and TCRdb kept only the in-frame ones, dropping some. This table holds more than 130,000 clones, about 90% found once. Overall study findings and caveats: Associated with cytomegalovirus, according to the listing, were around 170 TCR beta chains.

Comments on this clone: The antigen remains undetermined.

The sequenced sample was PBMCs. This clonotype originated in a woman aged 18-29 years in good health and CMV-seropositive. The chain employs TRBV25-1 and TRBJ1-6; maybe TRBD1 (5 bases). CDR3 in amino acids: CASRGEGTYNSPLHF. The CDR3 DNA sequence: TGTGCCAGCCGAGGGGAGGGAACCTATAATTCACCCCTCCACTTT.